Presented here are 4 T cell receptor beta chains from one specimen sequenced in a study of blood T cell repertoires in COVID-19. Sequencing was performed with immunoSEQ multiplex PCR; in TCRdb, only in-frame clones are kept and a portion is missing. The sample includes about 36,000 clones, around three quarters seen only once; the top ten take roughly 2%. Sequencing used peripheral blood. These receptors all come from a man aged 55 to 70 with active COVID-19.

CDR3 residues: CASSYSLAGEETQYF. CDR3 DNA: TGTGCCAGCAGTTACTCCCTAGCGGGTGAAGAGACCCAGTACTTC. The chain is built from TRBV6-5 and TRBJ2-5; 8 positions agree with TRBD2. The CDR3 loop spans 15 amino acids. Losses at the gene ends were 0 bases for V and 3 bases for J; bases not matched to a gene: 3. Germline V gene data show CDR1 as MNHEY and CDR2 as SVGAGI.

The chain uses TRBV5-6 and TRBJ1-1, with D uncertain. The V gene lost 1 base and the J gene lost 0 bases, with 10 bases spanning the gap. The length of the CDR3 is 15 residues. From germline, CDR1 is SGHDT and CDR2 YYEEEE. The CDR3 DNA is TGTGCCAGCAGCTTGTACAGCCTCATGAACACTGAAGCTTTCTTT. It specifies CASSLYSLMNTEAFF.

This clone showed up just once. The J gene is TRBJ2-3, the V gene TRBV7-8; 10 nucleotides agree with TRBD1. V shed 4 bases, J shed 0 bases, and the junction held 7 bases outside the gene matches. CDR1 SGHVS and CDR2 FQNEAQ come from the germline V gene. The CDR3 extends over 17 amino acids. The CDR3 sequence: CASSSLRQGASTDTQYF. CDR3 bases: TGTGCCAGCAGCTCCCTCCGACAGGGGGCGAGCACAGATACGCAGTATTTT.

The V call is TRBV27, the J call TRBJ1-1; no reliable D call. V lost 9 bases, J lost 0 bases, and 20 bases lay in between. CDR3 length: 16 residues. CDR1 is MNHEY, CDR2 SMNVEV, per germline (reference sequence). The CDR3 sequence is CASSSAGWQVNTEAFF. Here the CDR3 DNA reads TGTGCCAGTTCTTCCGCGGGGTGGCAGGTGAACACTGAAGCTTTCTTT.